This T cell receptor beta chain appears in the sequencing data of a study of shared clonotypes between healthy human individuals. Study-wide background: Three CD4 naive, three CD4 memory, two CD8 naive and one CD8 memory plate were used per donor.

With respect to this clone: The antigen is not known.

Notes on the study in general: Sample collection involved blood only; tissue repertoires are likely different.

This CDR3 is built from 17 residues. The germline V gene has CDR1 MDHEN and CDR2 SYDVKM. Trimming took 1 base from V and 0 from J, leaving 13 bases between them. Sequencing used immunoSEQ multiplex PCR; TCRdb keeps in-frame clones, though not all of them. The sample holds around 600,000 clones; around 96% are singletons and the top ten take 0.11%. Terminally differentiated effector memory CD45RA+ cells were excluded by CCR7 positive selection of CD45RO-negative cells. The chain couples TRBV28 to TRBJ2-1; possible D gene TRBD2, 6 bases. The receptor was derived from a woman aged 25 to 39 in good health. The source material was naive CD8+ T cells sorted from blood. The CDR3 bases are TGTGCCAGCAGTTTATCCATTAGGAGGGACTCCTACAATGAGCAGTTCTTC. It yields the protein CASSLSIRRDSYNEQFF.